This paragraph covers one T cell receptor (beta chain) sequence. This sample was included in a study of blood T cell repertoires in COVID-19. Study as a whole: The samples span acute and convalescent COVID-19 from the United States, Italy and Spain.

The CDR3 has 13 residues. Per the germline V gene, CDR1 is KGHSH and CDR2 is LQKENI. Between the trimmed V and J ends, which lost 9 bases and 6 bases, there was a span of 17 bases. Participants, roughly 18 to 100 years old, spanned more than 20 US areas. TCRdb's copy holds only in-frame clones and misses some; the assay was immunoSEQ multiplex PCR. This table holds some 150,000 clones, roughly 90% found once. This receptor was obtained from a woman aged 25 to 45 with acute COVID-19. V and J are TRBV18 and TRBJ1-1; D is perhaps TRBD1 (6 bases). Source material: PBMCs or T cells enriched from blood (not recorded which). The CDR3 region has the DNA TGTGCCAGTTTTCGGGGGGGCATCGCTGAAGCTTTCTTT. Residues: CASFRGGIAEAFF.